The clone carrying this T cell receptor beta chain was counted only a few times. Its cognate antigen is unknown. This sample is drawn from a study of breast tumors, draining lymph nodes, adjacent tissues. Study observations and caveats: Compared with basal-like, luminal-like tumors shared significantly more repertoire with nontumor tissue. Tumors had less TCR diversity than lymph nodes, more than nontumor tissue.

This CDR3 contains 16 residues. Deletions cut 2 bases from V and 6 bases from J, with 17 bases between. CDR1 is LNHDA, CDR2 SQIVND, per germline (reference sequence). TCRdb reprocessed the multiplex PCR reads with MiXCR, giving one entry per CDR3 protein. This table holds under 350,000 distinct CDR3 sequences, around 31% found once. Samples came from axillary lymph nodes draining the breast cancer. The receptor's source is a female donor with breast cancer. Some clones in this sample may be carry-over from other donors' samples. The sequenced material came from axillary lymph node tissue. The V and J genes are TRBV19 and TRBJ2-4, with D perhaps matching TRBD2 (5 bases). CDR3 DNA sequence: TGTGCCAGTAGTATACCGCGATCGGGTCGGGGAAACATTCAGTACTTC. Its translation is CASSIPRSGRGNIQYF.